A single sample gave rise to the 21 T cell receptor beta chains below, sequenced in a study of control samples from healthy donors and cancer patients. Libraries were prepared by immunoSEQ multiplex PCR; TCRdb keeps only in-frame clonotypes and omits some of them. The sample carries about 58,000 clones, about 90% recorded once. Sequenced material: PBMCs. These receptor sequences come from a woman between 55 and 75 years old with lung cancer.

V is TRBV6-2 or TRBV6-3 and J is TRBJ1-1; no definite D call. Trimming stripped 0 bases from V and 3 bases from J, with 8 bases between. The CDR3 covers 14 residues. CDR1 and CDR2 from the germline V gene are MNHEY and SVGEGT. The CDR3 DNA sequence: TGTGCCAGCAGTTACTCTGGGTGGGACACTGAAGCTTTCTTT. Protein: CASSYSGWDTEAFF.

The rearrangement joins TRBV5-1 to TRBJ2-5; 13 nucleotides line up with TRBD2. CDR1 and CDR2 from the germline V gene are SGHRS and YFSETQ. Unmatched junction bases numbered 8, after V lost 4 bases and J lost 5 bases. The CDR3 contains 16 residues. Written as DNA, the CDR3 is TGCGCCAGCAGCCGCACCGGGACTAGCGGGGTCGAGACCCAGTACTTC. Translated: CASSRTGTSGVETQYF.

This chain connects TRBV9 to TRBJ1-6; the D is unclear. Deletions cut 3 bases from V and 9 bases from J, with 16 bases between. Germline V CDR1 and CDR2: SGDLS, YYNGEE. The CDR3 is 15 amino acids. In nucleotides, the CDR3 is TGTGCCAGCAGCGCCACATCCGTAGTGGGTTCACCCCTCCACTTT. Protein sequence: CASSATSVVGSPLHF.

The V call is TRBV19, the J call TRBJ1-2; 9 bases are a match to TRBD1. The J segment lost 0 bases and the V segment lost 7 bases, leaving 12 bases of the junction unmatched. This CDR3 is 17 amino acids long. The germline CDR1 and CDR2 sequences are LNHDA and SQIVND (reference sequence). CDR3 amino acids: CASIPGTGPRPNYGYTF. The CDR3 DNA sequence: TGTGCCAGTATCCCCGGGACAGGGCCCAGACCTAACTATGGCTACACCTTC.

The rearrangement joins TRBV19 to TRBJ1-2, with D tentatively TRBD1 (5 bases). The CDR3 runs to 12 residues. The germline V gene encodes CDR1 LNHDA and CDR2 SQIVND (reference sequence). V was pared by 4 bases and J by 5 bases, with 8 bases between. CDR3 nucleotide sequence: TGTGCCAGTAGTAGGGGCAGATATGGCTACACCTTC. The encoded protein is CASSRGRYGYTF.

The gene calls are TRBV11-2 and TRBJ2-7, with a tentative D call TRBD1 (5 bases). The CDR3 totals 16 residues. Germline CDR1 reads SGHAT; CDR2 reads FQNNGV. V dropped 0 bases and J dropped 2 bases, with 14 bases sitting between them. The CDR3 region is CASSLDNAGLTYEQYF. CDR3 DNA: TGTGCCAGCAGCTTAGATAACGCAGGGCTCACCTACGAGCAGTACTTC.

The chain uses TRBV7-9 and TRBJ1-6; D is perhaps TRBD1 (5 bases). With 1 base removed from V and 0 bases from J, the gap between germline ends came to 7 bases. CDR1 is SEHNR, CDR2 FQNEAQ, per germline (reference sequence). The CDR3 runs 16 residues. The CDR3 bases are TGTGCCAGCAGCTTAGTCCAGGGCTCCTATAATTCACCCCTCCACTTT. It is translated as CASSLVQGSYNSPLHF.

The chain employs TRBV28 and TRBJ2-7, with 7 bases matching TRBD2. J gave up 5 bases and V 5 bases, and 6 bases lay outside the gene matches. Germline loops: CDR1 MDHEN, CDR2 SYDVKM. The CDR3 runs 13 residues. CDR3 protein: CASSEGGRNEQYF. The CDR3 DNA reads as TGTGCCAGCAGTGAGGGCGGGAGAAACGAGCAGTACTTC.

The CDR3 loop reads CASSRRKTSGTSGTFFDEQFF. In nucleotides, the CDR3 is TGTGCCAGCAGCAGGAGAAAGACTTCCGGGACTAGCGGGACTTTTTTCGATGAGCAGTTCTTC. The rearrangement uses TRBV6-2 or TRBV6-3 and TRBJ2-1, with TRBD2 identical over 13 bases. Unmatched junction bases numbered 25, after V lost 6 bases and J lost 8 bases. The germline V gene encodes CDR1 MNHEY and CDR2 SVGEGT. CDR3 length: 21 residues.

This rearrangement joins TRBV28 to TRBJ1-1; D gene unclear. V lost 2 bases to trimming and J lost 10 bases, with 11 bases between them. CDR1 MDHEN and CDR2 SYDVKM come from the germline V gene. CDR3 size: 12 residues. For the CDR3, the DNA is TGTGCCAGCAGTTTACGGCAGGCTATAGCTTTCTTT. Residues: CASSLRQAIAFF.

The V gene is TRBV7-2, the J gene TRBJ1-3; D uncertain. The CDR3 extends over 12 amino acids. Trimming took 0 bases from V and 4 from J, leaving 1 base between them. Germline V gives CDR1 SGHTA, CDR2 FQGNSA. In nucleotides, the CDR3 is TGTGCCAGCAGCTTAGCCGGAAACACCATATATTTT. It encodes CASSLAGNTIYF.

The chain uses TRBV5-1 and TRBJ2-7; possible D gene TRBD2, 5 bases. CDR3 size: 17 residues. V was shortened by 0 bases and J by 7 bases, with 23 bases between the two germline ends. The germline V gene encodes CDR1 SGHRS and CDR2 YFSETQ. CDR3 nucleotides: TGCGCCAGCAGCTTGGCCCGGGCGGCCGTCGGCGGCGGGGAGCAGTACTTC. It codes for CASSLARAAVGGGEQYF.

This chain joins TRBV29-1 and TRBJ1-1, with TRBD1 matching over 7 bases. This CDR3 has 12 residues. V dropped 4 bases and J dropped 7; count of bases not matched to a gene: 6. Germline V CDR1 and CDR2: SQVTM, ANQGSEA. The CDR3: CSVGQGRVEAFF. As DNA, the CDR3 is TGCAGCGTTGGACAGGGAAGGGTTGAAGCTTTCTTT.

The J gene is TRBJ2-3, the V gene TRBV5-5; no firm D call. V lost 5 bases, J lost 2 bases, and 12 bases lay in between. This CDR3 spans 14 amino acids. Germline-derived CDR1 and CDR2 are SGHKS and YYEKEE (reference sequence). In DNA, the CDR3 is TGTGCCAGCAGGACCAGAACCTACACAGATACGCAGTATTTT. This translates into CASRTRTYTDTQYF.

The V and J genes are TRBV28 and TRBJ1-1; 7 positions agree with TRBD1. J lost 11 bases, V lost 7 bases, and 13 bases had no gene match. In germline, CDR1 is MDHEN, CDR2 SYDVKM. CDR3 length equals 13 residues. The DNA of the CDR3 is TGTGCCAGCACCTTCAAGAGGGGGCGTGATGCTTTCTTT. This translates into CASTFKRGRDAFF.

The J gene is TRBJ2-3, the V gene TRBV3-1 (or the pseudogene TRBV3-2), with D possibly matching TRBD1 (6 bases). The V end lost 0 bases, the J end lost 2 bases, and 15 bases lay between the germline ends. The length of the CDR3 is 17 residues. Germline V CDR1 and CDR2: LGHDT, YNNKEL (reference sequence). CDR3 region: CASSQEGHSLYTDTQYF. In DNA, the CDR3 is TGTGCCAGCAGCCAAGAGGGACACTCACTTTACACAGATACGCAGTATTTT.

The chain couples TRBV12-2 to TRBJ2-3; TRBD1 is taken as the D call from the table, unchecked against the DNA. TRBV12-2 is classified as a pseudogene. This CDR3 is 14 amino acids long. CDR3 region: CASRRRGLKDTQYF. The CDR3 DNA follows: TGTGCAAGTCGCCGCAGGGGGCTGAAAGATACGCAGTATTTT.

This chain uses TRBV4-1 with TRBJ2-5; maybe TRBD1 (6 bases). Trimming shortened V by 1 base and J by 0 bases, and 18 bases separated the two germline ends. The CDR3 extends over 18 amino acids. Per germline, CDR1 MGHRA and CDR2 YSYEKL. The CDR3 is CASSQALTDRVNQETQYF. For the CDR3, the DNA is TGCGCCAGCAGCCAAGCGTTGACGGACAGAGTTAACCAAGAGACCCAGTACTTC.

This chain links TRBV5-8 with TRBJ2-1; D unclear. Germline V gives CDR1 SGHTS, CDR2 YDEGEE. This CDR3 comprises 12 residues. The V and J ends lost 0 bases and 9 bases respectively, with 7 bases between them. The CDR3: CASSLGVGEQFF. The CDR3 region has the DNA TGTGCCAGCAGCTTGGGAGTCGGTGAGCAGTTCTTC.

This clone was counted a few times. The chain is built from TRBV7-8 and TRBJ2-7; no definite D call. Germline loops: CDR1 SGHVS, CDR2 FQNEAQ. V shed 2 bases and J shed 6 bases, with 11 bases lying between them. CDR3 length: 13 amino acids. The CDR3 nucleotides are TGTGCCAGCAGCTTAAGTCGGACGCCCGAGCAGTACTTC. As protein: CASSLSRTPEQYF.

The rearrangement joins TRBV5-5 to TRBJ2-1; 9 bases map to TRBD1. Looked up from germline, CDR1 is SGHKS and CDR2 is YYEKEE (reference sequence). The junction had 8 bases not matched to a gene; V was cut back by 4 bases and J by 15 bases. The CDR3 has 12 amino acids. The CDR3 reads CASSIRDRETFF. CDR3 nucleotides: TGTGCCAGCAGCATTCGGGACAGGGAAACGTTCTTC.